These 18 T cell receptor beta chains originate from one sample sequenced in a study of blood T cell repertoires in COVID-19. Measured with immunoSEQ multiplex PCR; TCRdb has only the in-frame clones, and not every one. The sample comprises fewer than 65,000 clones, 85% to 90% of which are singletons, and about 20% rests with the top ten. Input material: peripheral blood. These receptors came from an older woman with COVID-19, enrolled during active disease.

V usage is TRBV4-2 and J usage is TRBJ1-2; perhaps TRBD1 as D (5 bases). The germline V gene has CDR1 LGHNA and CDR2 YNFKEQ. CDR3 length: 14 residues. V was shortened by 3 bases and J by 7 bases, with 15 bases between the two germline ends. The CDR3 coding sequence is TGTGCCAGCAGCCAGGGACCCTCCGGGGGTGGCTACACCTTC. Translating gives CASSQGPSGGGYTF.

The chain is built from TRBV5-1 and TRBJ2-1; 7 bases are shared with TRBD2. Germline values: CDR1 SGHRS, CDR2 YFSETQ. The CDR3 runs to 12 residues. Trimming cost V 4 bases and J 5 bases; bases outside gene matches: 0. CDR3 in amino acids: CASSAGDNEQFF. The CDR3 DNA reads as TGCGCCAGCAGCGCGGGGGACAATGAGCAGTTCTTC.

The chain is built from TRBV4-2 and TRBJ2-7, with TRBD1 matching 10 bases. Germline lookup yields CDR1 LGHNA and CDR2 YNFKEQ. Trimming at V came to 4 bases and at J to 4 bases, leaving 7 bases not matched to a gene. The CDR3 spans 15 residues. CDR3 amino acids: CASSPPGTGDYEQYF. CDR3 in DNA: TGTGCCAGCAGCCCCCCCGGGACAGGGGATTACGAGCAGTACTTC.

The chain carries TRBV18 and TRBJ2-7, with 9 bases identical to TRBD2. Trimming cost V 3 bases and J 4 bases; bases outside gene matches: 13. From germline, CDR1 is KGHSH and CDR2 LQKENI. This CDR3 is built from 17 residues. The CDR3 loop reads CASSPFLKREEGYEQYF. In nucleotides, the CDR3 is TGTGCCAGCTCACCCTTTTTGAAGCGGGAGGAGGGGTACGAGCAGTACTTC.

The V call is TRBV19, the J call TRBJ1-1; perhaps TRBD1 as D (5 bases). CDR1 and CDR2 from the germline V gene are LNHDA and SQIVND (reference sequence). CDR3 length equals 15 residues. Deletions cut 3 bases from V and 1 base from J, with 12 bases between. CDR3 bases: TGTGCCAGTAGTATCCCCGGAGGGGCGAACACTGAAGCTTTCTTT. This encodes CASSIPGGANTEAFF.

The CDR3 bases are TGTGCCAGCAGTTTAACAGGGCAGTCCACAGATACGCAGTATTTT. Translated, it gives CASSLTGQSTDTQYF. The J gene is TRBJ2-3, the V gene TRBV6-4, with a possible D match to TRBD1 (6 bases). V lost 5 bases, J lost 2 bases, and 14 bases lay in between. The CDR3 has 15 amino acids. Germline V lookup: CDR1 MRHNA, CDR2 SNTAGT.

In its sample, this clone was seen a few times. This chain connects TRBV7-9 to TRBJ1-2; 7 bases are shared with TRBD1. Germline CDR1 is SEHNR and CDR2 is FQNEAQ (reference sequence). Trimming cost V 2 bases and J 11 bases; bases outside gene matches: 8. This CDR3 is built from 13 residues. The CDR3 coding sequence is TGTGCCAGCAGCTTACAATTCACAGGGGTTTACACCTTC. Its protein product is CASSLQFTGVYTF.

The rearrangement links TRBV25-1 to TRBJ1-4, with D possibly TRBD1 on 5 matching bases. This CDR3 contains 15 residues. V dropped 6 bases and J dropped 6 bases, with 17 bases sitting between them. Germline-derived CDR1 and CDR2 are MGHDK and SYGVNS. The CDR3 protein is CASSTPRGADEKLFF. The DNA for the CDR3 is TGTGCCAGCAGCACCCCTCGCGGGGCAGATGAAAAACTGTTTTTT.

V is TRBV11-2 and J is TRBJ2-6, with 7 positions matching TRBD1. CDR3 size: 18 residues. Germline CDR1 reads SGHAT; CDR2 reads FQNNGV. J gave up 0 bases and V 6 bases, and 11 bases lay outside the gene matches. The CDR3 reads CASRGQTGKNSGANVLTF. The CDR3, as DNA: TGTGCCAGCAGGGGACAGACAGGGAAGAACTCTGGGGCCAACGTCCTGACTTTC.

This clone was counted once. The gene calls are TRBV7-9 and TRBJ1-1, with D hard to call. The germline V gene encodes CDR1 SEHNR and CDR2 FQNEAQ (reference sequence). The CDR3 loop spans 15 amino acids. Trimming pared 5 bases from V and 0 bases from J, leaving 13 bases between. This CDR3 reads CASSADQNLNTEAFF. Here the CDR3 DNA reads TGTGCCAGCAGCGCAGATCAGAATTTGAACACTGAAGCTTTCTTT.

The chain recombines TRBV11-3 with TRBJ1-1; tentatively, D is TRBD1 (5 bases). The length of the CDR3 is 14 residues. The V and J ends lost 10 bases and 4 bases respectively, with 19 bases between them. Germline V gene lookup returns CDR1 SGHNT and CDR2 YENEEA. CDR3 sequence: CATQVGGKGTEAFF. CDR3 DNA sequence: TGTGCCACTCAAGTGGGGGGGAAAGGCACTGAAGCTTTCTTT.

The CDR3 nucleotides are TGTGCCAGCAGCTTAGAGGGCGCCTACTACGAGCAGTACTTC. Its translation: CASSLEGAYYEQYF. This chain joins TRBV11-3 and TRBJ2-7; D remains unclear. The V end was cut by 0 bases, the J end by 3 bases, with 9 bases between. The CDR3 consists of 14 residues. The V gene's germline CDR1 is SGHNT and CDR2 YENEEA.

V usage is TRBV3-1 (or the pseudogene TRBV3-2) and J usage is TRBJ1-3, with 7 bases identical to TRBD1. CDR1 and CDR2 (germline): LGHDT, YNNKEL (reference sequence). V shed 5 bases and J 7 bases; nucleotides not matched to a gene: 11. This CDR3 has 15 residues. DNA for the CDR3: TGTGCCAGCAGCTCGAGGGACAGTAATTGGAACACCATATATTTT. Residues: CASSSRDSNWNTIYF.

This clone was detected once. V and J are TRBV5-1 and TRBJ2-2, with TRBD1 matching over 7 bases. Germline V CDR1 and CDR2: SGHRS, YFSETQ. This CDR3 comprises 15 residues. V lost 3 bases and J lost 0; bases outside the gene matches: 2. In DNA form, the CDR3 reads TGCGCCAGCAGCTCGGGACAGACGAACACCGGGGAGCTGTTTTTT. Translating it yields CASSSGQTNTGELFF.

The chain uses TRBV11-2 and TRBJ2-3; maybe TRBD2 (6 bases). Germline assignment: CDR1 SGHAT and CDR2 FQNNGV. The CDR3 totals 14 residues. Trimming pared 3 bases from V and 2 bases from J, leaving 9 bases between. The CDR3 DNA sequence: TGTGCCAGCAGCTTGGGGCGGGACACAGATACGCAGTATTTT. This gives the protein CASSLGRDTDTQYF.

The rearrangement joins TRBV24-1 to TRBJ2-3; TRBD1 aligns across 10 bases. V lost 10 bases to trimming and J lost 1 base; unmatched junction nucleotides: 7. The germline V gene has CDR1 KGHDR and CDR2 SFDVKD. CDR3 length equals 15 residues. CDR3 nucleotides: TGTGCCACGGAGACCGGGACAGGGGGCACAGATACGCAGTATTTT. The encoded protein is CATETGTGGTDTQYF.

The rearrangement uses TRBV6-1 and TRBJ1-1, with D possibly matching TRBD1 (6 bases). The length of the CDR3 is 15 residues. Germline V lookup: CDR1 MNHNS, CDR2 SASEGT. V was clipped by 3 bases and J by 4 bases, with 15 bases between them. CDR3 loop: CASSELQGVGTEAFF. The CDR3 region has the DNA TGTGCCAGCAGTGAGTTACAGGGAGTTGGCACTGAAGCTTTCTTT.

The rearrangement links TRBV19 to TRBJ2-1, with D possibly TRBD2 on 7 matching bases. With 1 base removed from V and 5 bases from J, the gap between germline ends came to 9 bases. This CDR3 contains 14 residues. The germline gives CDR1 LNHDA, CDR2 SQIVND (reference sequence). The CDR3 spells CASSIAGGNNEQFF. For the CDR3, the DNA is TGTGCCAGTAGTATAGCGGGGGGCAACAATGAGCAGTTCTTC.